Following are 22 T cell receptor beta chains from one sample sequenced in a study of blood T cell repertoires in COVID-19. Repertoires were generated with immunoSEQ multiplex PCR, while TCRdb's copy carries only in-frame clones and drops some. Of about 50,000 clones listed, approximately 89% are singletons. Sequencing used peripheral blood. These receptors all stem from a woman of 80 years or more with acute or convalescent COVID-19.

Written as DNA, the CDR3 is TGTGCCAGCAGTCGCGGGACAGGGGGCGGCTACACCTTC. Translating it yields CASSRGTGGGYTF. V is TRBV6-5 and J is TRBJ1-2, with 12 bases aligning to TRBD1. The CDR3 runs 13 residues. Germline V CDR1 and CDR2: MNHEY, SVGAGI. V shed 5 bases and J 8 bases; nucleotides not matched to a gene: 3.

The chain is built from TRBV19 and TRBJ1-5; D is possibly TRBD1 (5 bases). In germline, CDR1 is LNHDA, CDR2 SQIVND (reference sequence). The CDR3 is 14 amino acids. Trimming took off 3 bases at V and 0 bases at J, with 6 bases between the two ends. The DNA for the CDR3 is TGTGCCAGTAGTATCAGGGATAGCAATCAGCCCCAGCATTTT. Its protein is CASSIRDSNQPQHF.

The chain couples TRBV15 to TRBJ2-2; possible D gene TRBD1, 6 bases. Germline lookup yields CDR1 LNHNV and CDR2 YYDKDF (reference sequence). Trimming removed 1 base at V and 1 base at J, with 10 bases between. The CDR3 contains 16 residues. CDR3 in amino acids: CATSRGGRGNTGELFF. CDR3 DNA: TGTGCCACCAGCAGAGGGGGCAGGGGGAACACCGGGGAGCTGTTTTTT.

The V call is TRBV27, the J call TRBJ1-2, with D perhaps matching TRBD1 (5 bases). This CDR3 is 15 amino acids long. Trimming took 2 bases from V and 8 from J, leaving 18 bases between them. The germline gives CDR1 MNHEY, CDR2 SMNVEV (reference sequence). CDR3 sequence: CASSLNRQDNRGYTF. The CDR3 DNA sequence: TGTGCCAGCAGTTTAAACCGGCAGGACAATAGGGGCTACACCTTC.

The chain links TRBV3-1 (or the pseudogene TRBV3-2) to TRBJ2-3; 12 positions agree with TRBD2. This CDR3 has 15 amino acids. V shed 6 bases, J shed 5 bases, and the junction held 6 bases outside the gene matches. Germline V gene lookup returns CDR1 LGHDT and CDR2 YNNKEL (reference sequence). CDR3 sequence reads: CASSSWTSGKDTQYF. The DNA of the CDR3 is TGTGCCAGCAGTTCCTGGACTAGCGGGAAAGATACGCAGTATTTT.

The chain uses TRBV24-1 and TRBJ2-2, with 12 bases aligning to TRBD1. Germline V gene sequence: CDR1 KGHDR, CDR2 SFDVKD. This CDR3 is built from 16 residues. The trim removed 4 bases at V and 5 bases at J, leaving 4 bases unmatched. The CDR3 reads CATSDPGQGATGELFF. CDR3 nucleotide sequence: TGTGCCACCAGTGACCCGGGACAGGGGGCGACCGGGGAGCTGTTTTTT.

The chain couples TRBV4-2 to TRBJ2-3; D gene ambiguous. Trimming removed 2 bases at V and 5 bases at J, with 8 bases between. Looked up from germline, CDR1 is LGHNA and CDR2 is YNFKEQ. The CDR3 is 13 amino acids. The CDR3 protein is CASSQRPGDTQYF. The CDR3 DNA reads as TGTGCCAGCAGCCAAAGGCCGGGAGATACGCAGTATTTT.

V usage is TRBV2 and J usage is TRBJ2-5, with 7 bases that match TRBD1. V trimming: 5 bases; J trimming: 2 bases; junction bases outside the gene matches: 2. Germline assignment: CDR1 SNHLY and CDR2 FYNNEI. This CDR3 region has 13 residues. The CDR3 loop is CASSTGEQETQYF. CDR3 sequence (DNA): TGTGCCAGCAGTACAGGGGAACAAGAGACCCAGTACTTC.

The V gene is TRBV5-6, the J gene TRBJ1-2; perhaps TRBD1 as D (5 bases). Trimming removed 4 bases at V and 8 bases at J, with 18 bases between. This CDR3 is 14 amino acids long. Germline V gives CDR1 SGHDT, CDR2 YYEEEE. CDR3 bases: TGTGCCAGCAGCGGCAGGGTTGCAACAGGAGGCTACACCTTC. Residues: CASSGRVATGGYTF.

This chain's CDR3 is CASSGTGGRETQYF. The CDR3 coding sequence is TGTGCCAGCTCAGGGACAGGGGGTCGAGAGACCCAGTACTTC. The chain combines TRBV18 with TRBJ2-5; 11 bases match TRBD1. The CDR3 runs to 14 residues. Germline-derived CDR1 and CDR2 are KGHSH and LQKENI. Trimming at V came to 5 bases and at J to 4 bases, leaving 3 bases not matched to a gene.

The CDR3 loop reads CASSSRTGSDRRGNNEQFF. The CDR3 DNA follows: TGTGCCAGCAGCTCGAGGACAGGGTCGGACCGGAGGGGCAACAATGAGCAGTTCTTC. The chain is built from TRBV11-3 and TRBJ2-1; TRBD1 agrees at 8 bases. CDR3 length: 19 amino acids. The germline V gene has CDR1 SGHNT and CDR2 YENEEA. V trimming: 4 bases; J trimming: 5 bases; junction bases outside the gene matches: 19.

The CDR3 spells CASSPQRTGYGYTF. In DNA form, the CDR3 reads TGTGCCAGCAGCCCCCAACGGACAGGGTACGGCTACACCTTC. The chain employs TRBV11-2 and TRBJ1-2; 8 bases agree with TRBD1. CDR1 is SGHAT, CDR2 FQNNGV, per germline. The CDR3 contains 14 residues. Unmatched junction bases numbered 10, after V lost 5 bases and J lost 8 bases.

In this sample, this clone turned up once. This chain joins TRBV19 and TRBJ1-3, with D tentatively TRBD1 (5 bases). The ends were cut back, 6 bases at V and 0 bases at J, with 15 bases in the middle. The CDR3 covers 16 residues. Germline lookup yields CDR1 LNHDA and CDR2 SQIVND (reference sequence). CDR3 residues: CASREGAQSSGNTIYF. The CDR3 nucleotides read TGTGCCAGTAGGGAAGGGGCGCAGAGCTCTGGAAACACCATATATTTT. Complete variable domain (other parts from reference TRBV19 and TRBJ1-3): DGGITQSPKYLFRKEGQNVTLSCEQNLNHDAMYWYRQDPGQGLRLIYYSQIVNDFQKGDIAEGYSVSREKKESFPLTVTSAQKNPTAFYLCASREGAQSSGNTIYFGEGSWLTVV.

This clone appeared once. V and J are TRBV2 and TRBJ1-5; possibly TRBD1 for D (5 bases). In germline, CDR1 is SNHLY, CDR2 FYNNEI. The CDR3 spans 18 residues. Trimming took 9 bases from V and 4 from J, leaving 28 bases between them. The CDR3 DNA is TGTGCCAGGTCATGGGCGGACGGATGGGGGAGGAGGAATCAGCCCCAGCATTTT. This translates into CARSWADGWGRRNQPQHF.

The CDR3 DNA sequence: TGTGCCAGCAGCCAGGGCGGCCTGGAGGATGAGCAGTTCTTC. Protein product: CASSQGGLEDEQFF. The chain recombines TRBV4-2 with TRBJ2-1; weak D call: TRBD2 (5 bases). V shed 3 bases and J shed 8 bases, with 14 bases lying between them. CDR1 and CDR2 from the germline V gene are LGHNA and YNFKEQ. This CDR3 comprises 14 residues.

This clone was seen a handful of times. The rearrangement joins TRBV24-1 to TRBJ2-3; 12 bases are shared with TRBD2. The J segment lost 4 bases and the V segment lost 4 bases, leaving 5 bases of the junction unmatched. CDR3 size: 16 residues. Germline V CDR1 and CDR2: KGHDR, SFDVKD. Here the CDR3 reads CATSDQTSGGSDTQYF. In nucleotides, the CDR3 is TGTGCCACCAGTGACCAGACTAGCGGGGGTTCAGATACGCAGTATTTT.

The chain links TRBV10-3 to TRBJ2-3; the match to TRBD2 covers 9 bases. The CDR3 is made up of 18 amino acids. CDR1 is ENHRY, CDR2 SYGVKD, per germline. Trimming cost V 0 bases and J 1 base; bases outside gene matches: 8. In DNA, the CDR3 is TGTGCCATCAGTGAGTCGATAATAGCGGGGGACCGCACAGATACGCAGTATTTT. Protein: CAISESIIAGDRTDTQYF.

The chain carries TRBV5-1 and TRBJ2-2, with TRBD1 matching 9 bases. CDR3 size: 17 residues. Germline V gene data show CDR1 as SGHRS and CDR2 as YFSETQ. J was trimmed by 4 bases and V by 4 bases; bases with no gene match: 11. CDR3 sequence (DNA): TGCGCCAGCAGCGTGGGACAGGGAAGAATGGGCACCGGGGAGCTGTTTTTT. Translated, it gives CASSVGQGRMGTGELFF.

The genes are TRBV29-1 and TRBJ2-1; TRBD2 aligns across 10 bases. The ends lost 6 bases at V and 6 bases at J; junction bases unmatched: 8. The CDR3 covers 14 residues. Looked up from germline, CDR1 is SQVTM and CDR2 is ANQGSEA. CDR3 sequence: CSVPTSGALNEQFF. CDR3 DNA sequence: TGCAGCGTCCCCACTAGCGGGGCCCTCAATGAGCAGTTCTTC.

This chain joins TRBV28 and TRBJ1-1; a weak D match, TRBD1 (6 bases). The CDR3 length is 15 residues. V lost 1 base to trimming and J lost 4 bases, with 13 bases between them. Germline V gene sequence: CDR1 MDHEN, CDR2 SYDVKM. The CDR3 nucleotides are TGTGCCAGCAGTTTATATGGTGGGGGGGCCACTGAAGCTTTCTTT. Amino acid sequence: CASSLYGGGATEAFF.

The genes are TRBV7-2 and TRBJ2-2; D may be TRBD1 (6 bases). CDR3 length: 15 amino acids. Germline CDR1 and CDR2: SGHTA and FQGNSA. Trimming left V 0 bases short and J 4 bases short, with 9 bases between. CDR3 DNA sequence: TGTGCCAGCAGCTTAGCGTGGACAGCCACCGGGGAGCTGTTTTTT. Translation gives CASSLAWTATGELFF.

The chain links TRBV19 to TRBJ1-5; D uncertain. This CDR3 region has 15 residues. Trimming removed 4 bases at V and 6 bases at J, with 16 bases between. Germline loops: CDR1 LNHDA, CDR2 SQIVND (reference sequence). The DNA for the CDR3 is TGTGCCAGTAGTAGGGGAGGAGGGATCATTCAGCCCCAGCATTTT. This codes for CASSRGGGIIQPQHF.